The T cell receptor beta chain under discussion was sequenced for a study of OX40 agonist ivuxolimab in advanced cancers. Across the whole study: Ivuxolimab, an antibody acting as an agonist of OX40 (CD134), was used to treat patients. Of the patients, three showed partial responses, one with hepatocellular carcinoma and two with cutaneous melanoma.

Method: immunoSEQ multiplex PCR; TCRdb's copy keeps in-frame clones and lacks some. The sample carries 60,000 or so clones, 87% recorded once. CDR3 length: 17 amino acids. The V segment lost 4 bases and the J segment 6 bases; nucleotides outside the gene matches: 13. The V gene's germline CDR1 is LGHNA and CDR2 YNFKEQ. Study-wide points: Still undetermined is the antigen specificity of the expanded peripheral T cells.

Comments on this clone: Its antigen is not identified.

The clonotype was recovered from an adult with an advanced solid tumor such as melanoma, head and neck, liver or kidney cancer. V and J are TRBV4-2 and TRBJ2-1, with TRBD2 matching over 9 bases. This specimen consisted of CD4+ or CD8+ T cells sorted from blood, obtained in a trial of the OX40 agonist ivuxolimab. Here the CDR3 DNA reads TGTGCCAGCAGCCTTGAAAGGGGGGCTAGCGGGGTCAATGAGCAGTTCTTC. Its protein is CASSLERGASGVNEQFF.